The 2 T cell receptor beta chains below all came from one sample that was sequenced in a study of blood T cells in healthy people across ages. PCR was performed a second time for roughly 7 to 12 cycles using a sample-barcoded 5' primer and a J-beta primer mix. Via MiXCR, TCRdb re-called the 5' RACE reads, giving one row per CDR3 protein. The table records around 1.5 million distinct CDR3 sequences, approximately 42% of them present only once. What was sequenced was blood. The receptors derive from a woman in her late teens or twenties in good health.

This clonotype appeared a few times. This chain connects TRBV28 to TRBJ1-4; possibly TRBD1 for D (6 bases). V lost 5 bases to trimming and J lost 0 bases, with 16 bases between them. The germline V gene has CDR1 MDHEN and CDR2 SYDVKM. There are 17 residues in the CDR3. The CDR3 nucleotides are TGTGCCAGCAGTCACCCTGGGACACAAACAACTAATGAAAAACTGTTTTTT. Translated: CASSHPGTQTTNEKLFF.

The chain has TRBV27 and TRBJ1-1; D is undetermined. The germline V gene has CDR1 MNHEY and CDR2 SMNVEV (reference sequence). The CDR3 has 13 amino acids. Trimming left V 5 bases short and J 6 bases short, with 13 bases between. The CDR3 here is CASSPYGSPEAFF. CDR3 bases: TGTGCCAGCAGTCCGTACGGTTCTCCTGAAGCTTTCTTT.